The sample holds a few counts of the clone carrying this T cell receptor beta chain. The antigen is not known. This specimen comes from a study of T cells after yellow fever vaccination. Study-wide findings and caveats: A large majority of primary-vaccination clones showed up again after the booster (approximately 96% CD4, 75% to 90% CD8). The appearance of a small share of clonotypes in both CD4 and CD8 compartments was observed.

The V and J ends lost 2 bases and 10 bases respectively, with 11 bases between them. There are 13 residues in the CDR3. MiXCR, run by TCRdb on the 5' RACE reads, gives a single entry per CDR3 protein. The sample includes some 99,000 distinct CDR3 sequences, around 5.5% of them seen just once. The rearrangement uses TRBV12-3 or TRBV12-4 and TRBJ1-4; D gene unclear. The sequenced sample was CD8+ T cells sorted from PBMCs, obtained 10 days after the yellow fever booster vaccination. This TCR was sampled from a man younger than 35 who received the YFV17D yellow fever vaccine. CDR3 sequence reads: CASSLRIEAKLFF. CDR3 bases: TGTGCCAGCAGTTTAAGAATAGAGGCAAAACTGTTTTTT.